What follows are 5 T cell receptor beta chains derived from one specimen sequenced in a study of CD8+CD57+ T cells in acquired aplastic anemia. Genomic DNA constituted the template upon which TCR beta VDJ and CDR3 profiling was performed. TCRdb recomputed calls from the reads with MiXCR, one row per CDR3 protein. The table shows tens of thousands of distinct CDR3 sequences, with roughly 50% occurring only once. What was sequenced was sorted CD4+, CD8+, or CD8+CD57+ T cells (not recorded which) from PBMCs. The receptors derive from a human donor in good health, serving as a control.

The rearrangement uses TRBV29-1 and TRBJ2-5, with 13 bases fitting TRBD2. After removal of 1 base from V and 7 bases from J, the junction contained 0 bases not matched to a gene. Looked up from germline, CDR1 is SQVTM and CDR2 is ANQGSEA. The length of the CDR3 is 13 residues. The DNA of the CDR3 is TGCAGCGTTGAAGGACTAGCGGGGGGGACCCAGTACTTC. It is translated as CSVEGLAGGTQYF.

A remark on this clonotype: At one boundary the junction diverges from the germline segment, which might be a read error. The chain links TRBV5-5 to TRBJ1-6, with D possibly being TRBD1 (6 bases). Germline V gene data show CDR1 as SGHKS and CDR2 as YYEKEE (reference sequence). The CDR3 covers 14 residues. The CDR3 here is CASSHRVTNSPLHF. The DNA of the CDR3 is TGCGCCAGCAGTCACAGGGTGACTAATTCACCCCTCCACTTT.

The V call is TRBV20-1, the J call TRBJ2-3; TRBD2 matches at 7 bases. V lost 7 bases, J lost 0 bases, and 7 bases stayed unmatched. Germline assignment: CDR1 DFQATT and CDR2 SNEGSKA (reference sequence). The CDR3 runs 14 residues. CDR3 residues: CSEGTSDSTDTQYF. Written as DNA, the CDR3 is TGCAGTGAAGGAACTAGCGACAGCACAGATACGCAGTATTTT.

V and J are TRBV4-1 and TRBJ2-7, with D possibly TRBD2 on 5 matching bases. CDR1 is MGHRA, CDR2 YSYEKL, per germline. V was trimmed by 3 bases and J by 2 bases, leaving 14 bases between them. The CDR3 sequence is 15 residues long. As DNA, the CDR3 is TGCGCCAGCAGCCAGTTTAGCGCCATTCCCTACGAGCAGTACTTC. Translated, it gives CASSQFSAIPYEQYF.

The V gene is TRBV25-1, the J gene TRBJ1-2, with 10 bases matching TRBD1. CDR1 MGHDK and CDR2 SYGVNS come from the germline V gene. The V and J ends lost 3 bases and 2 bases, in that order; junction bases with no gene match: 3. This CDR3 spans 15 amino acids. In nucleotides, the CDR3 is TGTGCCAGCAGTGACCAGACAGGGGGCAACTATGGCTACACCTTC. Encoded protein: CASSDQTGGNYGYTF.